The next 9 T cell receptor beta chains were all read from a single sample in a study of Ad26.COV2.S vaccination and SARS-CoV-2 variants. As to treatment: some 19 received Ad26.COV2.S at low or high dose, single or two shots; several received placebo; per-sample allocation not given. Samples analyzed were those drawn on day 63 after the first vaccine or placebo injection. Clones were sequenced by immunoSEQ multiplex PCR, and TCRdb holds only the in-frame ones, with some missing. The top ten hold less than 3.5% of the sample, which has hundreds of thousands of clones, around 87% seen once. The sample consisted of peripheral blood, taken in a trial of Ad26.COV2.S vaccine versus placebo. The origin of the receptors is a person between 18 and 60 years old who received the Ad26.COV2.S COVID-19 vaccine or a placebo.

The chain recombines TRBV7-8 with TRBJ1-3, with D possibly TRBD1 on 5 matching bases. This CDR3 region has 16 residues. Germline CDR1 reads SGHVS; CDR2 reads FQNEAQ. Trimming shortened V by 1 base and J by 2 bases, and 12 bases separated the two germline ends. The CDR3 DNA sequence: TGTGCCAGCAGCTTAGGGCGGGGCATCGCTGGAAACACCATATATTTT. It specifies CASSLGRGIAGNTIYF.

This chain links TRBV5-1 with TRBJ1-1, with a tentative D call TRBD1 (5 bases). V shed 3 bases and J shed 10 bases, with 22 bases lying between them. The CDR3 spans 15 residues. Germline V gene lookup returns CDR1 SGHRS and CDR2 YFSETQ. CDR3 in DNA: TGCGCCAGCAGCTACACGGGGCTTTCGGCTTCTAGAGCTTTCTTT. It translates to CASSYTGLSASRAFF.

This clone is a singleton in its sample. The genes are TRBV5-6 and TRBJ1-2, with 8 bases identical to TRBD1. Germline V gene sequence: CDR1 SGHDT, CDR2 YYEEEE. The CDR3 has 15 residues. The trim removed 5 bases at V and 6 bases at J, leaving 12 bases unmatched. This CDR3 reads CASSTSRGRVDGYTF. DNA for the CDR3: TGTGCCAGCAGTACATCCAGGGGGCGCGTGGATGGCTACACCTTC. The variable domain in full, with the rest retrieved from reference TRBV5-6 and TRBJ1-2, is DAGVTQSPTHLIKTRGQQVTLRCSPKSGHDTVSWYQQALGQGPQFIFQYYEEEERQRGNFPDRFSGHQFPNYSSELNVNALLLGDSALYLCASSTSRGRVDGYTFGSGTRLTVV.

In this sample, this clone turned up a few times. The chain carries TRBV4-2 and TRBJ1-2; maybe TRBD1 (6 bases). This CDR3 region has 16 residues. Germline V gene sequence: CDR1 LGHNA, CDR2 YNFKEQ. V was cut by 1 base and J by 5 bases, with 17 bases left in between. CDR3: CASSQVQGPGPYGYTF. CDR3 nucleotides: TGTGCCAGCAGCCAAGTACAGGGACCGGGACCTTATGGCTACACCTTC.

The chain couples TRBV19 to TRBJ1-4; possible D gene TRBD1, 6 bases. With 9 bases removed from V and 4 bases from J, the gap between germline ends came to 15 bases. Germline V gene lookup returns CDR1 LNHDA and CDR2 SQIVND (reference sequence). The CDR3 loop spans 14 amino acids. This chain's CDR3 is CASRKGTNNEKLFF. The CDR3 DNA is TGTGCCAGCAGGAAGGGGACAAATAATGAAAAACTGTTTTTT.

V and J are TRBV2 and TRBJ2-7; 8 bases are a match to TRBD2. The V and J ends lost 6 bases and 3 bases, in that order; junction bases with no gene match: 1. CDR3 size: 12 residues. The germline gives CDR1 SNHLY, CDR2 FYNNEI. This CDR3 reads CASRLAGYEQYF. The DNA for the CDR3 is TGTGCCAGCAGGCTAGCGGGCTACGAGCAGTACTTC.

The chain links TRBV6-2 or TRBV6-3 to TRBJ1-6; TRBD1 matches at 8 bases. V shed 5 bases and J 8 bases; nucleotides not matched to a gene: 8. This CDR3 is 15 amino acids long. Germline V gives CDR1 MNHEY, CDR2 SVGEGT. DNA for the CDR3: TGTGCCAGCAGTACCGGGCAGGGGGCTTATTCACCCCTCCACTTT. This sequence encodes CASSTGQGAYSPLHF.

The count of this clone is one. The chain links TRBV12-3 or TRBV12-4 to TRBJ1-1; perhaps TRBD1 as D (6 bases). This CDR3 comprises 12 residues. The V and J ends lost 7 bases and 5 bases respectively, with 11 bases between them. CDR3 coding DNA: TGTGCCAGCAAGAGGGGGGTAACTGAAGCTTTCTTT. This gives the protein CASKRGVTEAFF.

This CDR3 reads CASGSGTSGRNTGELFF. As DNA, the CDR3 is TGTGCTAGTGGTTCCGGGACTAGCGGGAGAAACACCGGGGAGCTGTTTTTT. The chain recombines TRBV12-5 with TRBJ2-2; 14 nucleotides line up with TRBD2. The CDR3 contains 17 residues. The germline CDR1 and CDR2 sequences are LGHNT and FRNRAP. With 4 bases clipped from V and 2 bases from J, the junction kept 3 bases outside the gene matches.